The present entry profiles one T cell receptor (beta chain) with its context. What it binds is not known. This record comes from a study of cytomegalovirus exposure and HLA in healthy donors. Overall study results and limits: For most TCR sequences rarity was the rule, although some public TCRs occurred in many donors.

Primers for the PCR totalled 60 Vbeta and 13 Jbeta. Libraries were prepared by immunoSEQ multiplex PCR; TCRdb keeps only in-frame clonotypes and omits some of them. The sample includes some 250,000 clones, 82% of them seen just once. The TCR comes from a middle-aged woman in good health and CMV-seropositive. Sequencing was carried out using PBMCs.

The CDR3 nucleotides are TGCGCCAGCAGCCCACAGGTAGGGGTCTACGAGCAGTACTTC. Residues: CASSPQVGVYEQYF. The chain combines TRBV4-1 with TRBJ2-7, with D maybe TRBD1 (5 bases). Trimming took 4 bases from V and 3 from J, leaving 13 bases between them. Germline V gene lookup returns CDR1 MGHRA and CDR2 YSYEKL. The CDR3 totals 14 residues.